This T cell receptor beta chain was captured in a study of OX40 agonist ivuxolimab in advanced cancers. Whole-study context: Those enrolled were around 87% male, with a mean age of roughly 62 years and ages from about 20 to 85. Three individuals attained partial responses, comprising one hepatocellular carcinoma case and two cutaneous melanoma cases. General study results and limits: More expanded clones were found, on average, in CD8+ than in CD4+ T cells.

In the case of this clone: Its antigen is not identified.

This CDR3 is 15 amino acids long. Germline CDR1 LNHDA, CDR2 SQIVND (reference sequence). Trimming removed 1 base at V and 0 bases at J, with 9 bases between. Profiling relied on immunoSEQ multiplex PCR, and the TCRdb table lists in-frame clones only, not all of them. Of approximately 90,000 clones in the sample, roughly 89% were seen once. This rearrangement joins TRBV19 to TRBJ1-2; D is unresolved. This clonotype was sampled from an adult with an advanced solid tumor such as melanoma, head and neck, liver or kidney cancer. The sequenced sample was CD4+ or CD8+ T cells sorted from blood, obtained in a trial of the OX40 agonist ivuxolimab. CDR3 protein: CASSIASLSNYGYTF. The CDR3 DNA sequence: TGTGCCAGTAGTATAGCTAGCCTCTCTAACTATGGCTACACCTTC.